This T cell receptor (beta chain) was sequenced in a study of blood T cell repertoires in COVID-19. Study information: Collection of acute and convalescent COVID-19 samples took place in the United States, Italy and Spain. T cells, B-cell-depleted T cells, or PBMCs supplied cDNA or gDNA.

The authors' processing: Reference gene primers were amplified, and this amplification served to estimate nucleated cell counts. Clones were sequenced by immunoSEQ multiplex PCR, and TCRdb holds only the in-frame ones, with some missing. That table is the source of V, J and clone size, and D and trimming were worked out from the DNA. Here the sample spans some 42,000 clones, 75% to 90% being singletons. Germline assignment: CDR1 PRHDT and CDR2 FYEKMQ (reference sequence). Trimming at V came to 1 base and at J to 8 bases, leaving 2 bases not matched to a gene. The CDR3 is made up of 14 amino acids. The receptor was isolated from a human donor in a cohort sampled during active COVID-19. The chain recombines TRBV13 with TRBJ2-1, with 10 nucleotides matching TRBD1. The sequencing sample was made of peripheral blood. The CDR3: CASSLETGGYEQFF. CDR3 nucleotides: TGTGCCAGCAGCTTAGAGACAGGGGGCTATGAGCAGTTCTTC.